The 23 T cell receptor beta chains listed next were all sequenced from one sample in a study of low-dose radiotherapy and immunotherapy resistance in tumors. Primers used for first-strand cDNA, a TRAV- and TRBV-specific set, covered both alpha and beta chains. With a V-primer adapter and a constant-region primer, TCRs were amplified for 20 to 25 PCR cycles. TCRdb reanalysed the reads using MiXCR and keeps one entry per CDR3 protein. The sample records roughly 100,000 distinct CDR3 sequences, under 25% being singletons. The time point: after trial treatment. The treatment is: LDRT plus nivolumab, ipilimumab, low-dose cyclophosphamide and aspirin (RACIN trial). The sample consisted of PBMCs, taken after low-dose radiotherapy plus immunotherapy. The origin of the receptors is a female donor with ovarian cancer.

This clonotype was observed at least ten times. The chain combines TRBV6-2 or TRBV6-3 with TRBJ1-2; no reliable D call. In germline, CDR1 is MNHEY, CDR2 SVGEGT. Trimming stripped 2 bases from V and 1 base from J, with 11 bases between. The CDR3 has 15 amino acids. The CDR3 protein is CASSYRAGDNYGYTF. CDR3 bases: TGTGCCAGCAGTTACAGGGCCGGGGATAACTATGGCTACACCTTC.

Of note for this clonotype: With a far larger clone one base away, a read error is the likely cause. This rearrangement joins TRBV5-6 to TRBJ2-7; the match to TRBD2 covers 8 bases. Trimming removed 4 bases from V and 7 bases from J; junction bases left unmatched: 13. CDR3 length: 15 residues. The germline CDR1 and CDR2 sequences are SGHDT and YYEEEE. The CDR3 nucleotides read TGTGCCAGCAGCCGTAAGGGACTAGGATCCGGTGAGCAGTACTTC. Translation gives CASSRKGLGSGEQYF.

The chain is built from TRBV29-1 and TRBJ2-3; 9 bases map to TRBD2. V lost 5 bases and J lost 4; bases outside the gene matches: 4. The CDR3 runs 13 residues. Germline assignment: CDR1 SQVTM and CDR2 ANQGSEA. The CDR3 DNA reads as TGCAGCGTTTGGGGACTAGCCGCAGATACGCAGTATTTT. It translates to CSVWGLAADTQYF.

In this sample, this clonotype turned up many times. The J gene is TRBJ2-5, the V gene TRBV20-1; D may be TRBD1 (5 bases). Trimming left V 6 bases short and J 2 bases short, with 16 bases between. The CDR3 is 14 residues long. Germline V lookup: CDR1 DFQATT, CDR2 SNEGSKA (reference sequence). CDR3 protein: CSASPDKIQETQYF. CDR3 bases: TGCAGTGCCTCCCCGGACAAAATACAAGAGACCCAGTACTTC.

This clonotype was counted ten times or more. The chain is built from TRBV2 and TRBJ1-5, with D unclear. The CDR3 runs 14 residues. Germline assignment: CDR1 SNHLY and CDR2 FYNNEI. With 8 bases removed from V and 7 bases from J, the gap between germline ends came to 18 bases. Here the CDR3 reads CASRRAASNQPQHF. Written as DNA, the CDR3 is TGTGCCAGCCGACGGGCCGCCTCCAACCAGCCCCAGCATTTT.

The chain uses TRBV30 and TRBJ2-5, with D perhaps TRBD1 (6 bases). Per germline, CDR1 GTSNPN and CDR2 SVGIG (reference sequence). The CDR3 spans 13 residues. Trimming left V 4 bases short and J 3 bases short, with 12 bases between. The DNA for the CDR3 is TGTGCCTGGAACCGGGACACCAAAGAGACCCAGTACTTC. This translates into CAWNRDTKETQYF.

A remark on this clonotype: A read error is likely here: a far larger clone is one base away. It is likely a read error, because the conserved phenylalanine at the end of the CDR3 is missing. J is TRBJ1-6 and V is TRBV13, with TRBD1 matching 7 bases. Trimming at V came to 5 bases and at J to 10 bases, leaving 11 bases not matched to a gene. Germline V lookup: CDR1 PRHDT, CDR2 FYEKMQ (reference sequence). The CDR3 length is 15 residues. CDR3 DNA: TGTGCCAGCAGCCCCGCCACAGGGGATGAATCACCCCTCCACTTA. Amino acid sequence: CASSPATGDESPLHL.

This CDR3 reads CASSYIGDEQYF. DNA for the CDR3: TGTGCCAGCAGTTATATCGGGGACGAGCAGTACTTC. This rearrangement joins TRBV6-6 to TRBJ2-7; D might be TRBD2 (5 bases). The CDR3 extends over 12 amino acids. Trimming took off 3 bases at V and 5 bases at J, with 8 bases between the two ends. Germline CDR1 reads MNHNY; CDR2 reads SVGAGI (reference sequence).

Many counts were recorded for this clonotype. This chain links TRBV27 with TRBJ2-3; no clear D. Germline CDR1 is MNHEY and CDR2 is SMNVEV (reference sequence). V lost 5 bases and J 1 base, leaving 10 bases between the germline ends. This CDR3 has 14 residues. The CDR3 reads CASSTTYGTDTQYF. The CDR3 nucleotides are TGTGCCAGCAGTACGACGTACGGCACAGATACGCAGTATTTT.

Ten or more counts support this clonotype. CDR3 nucleotides: TGTGCCAGCAGCGAAGCGGGACGTAGGGTATATAGGGTTGAGCAGTTCTTC. It encodes CASSEAGRRVYRVEQFF. The chain uses TRBV7-8 and TRBJ2-1; TRBD2 matches 7 bases. Germline CDR1 is SGHVS and CDR2 is FQNEAQ. The CDR3 totals 17 residues. The trim removed 5 bases at V and 9 bases at J, leaving 19 bases unmatched.

This clonotype has at least ten counts. The genes are TRBV6-2 or TRBV6-3 and TRBJ2-3; 12 bases agree with TRBD2. Trimming took 5 bases from V and 6 from J; bases not matched to a gene: 3. CDR3 length: 14 residues. Germline V CDR1 and CDR2: MNHEY, SVGEGT. The CDR3 DNA is TGTGCCAGCAGTGATCTAGCGGGGGGGGATACGCAGTATTTT. Amino acid sequence: CASSDLAGGDTQYF.

In this sample, this clonotype turned up many times. For the CDR3, the DNA is TGTGCCAGCAGCCGTCAGGGGTCTGACACCGGGGAGCTGTTTTTT. As protein: CASSRQGSDTGELFF. The rearrangement links TRBV7-2 to TRBJ2-2, with D possibly being TRBD1 (6 bases). CDR3 size: 15 residues. With 5 bases removed from V and 3 bases from J, the gap between germline ends came to 13 bases. Germline V gene lookup returns CDR1 SGHTA and CDR2 FQGNSA.

This clonotype was observed at least ten times. V gene TRBV5-1 combines with J gene TRBJ1-1, with D maybe TRBD1 (5 bases). Trimming removed 4 bases from V and 7 bases from J, with 8 bases in between. Germline-derived CDR1 and CDR2 are SGHRS and YFSETQ. CDR3 length equals 11 residues. The CDR3 DNA sequence: TGCGCCAGCAGCACAGGATTTGAAGCTTTCTTT. It codes for CASSTGFEAFF. The entire variable domain, with the rest obtained from reference TRBV5-1 and TRBJ1-1, is as follows: KAGVTQTPRYLIKTRGQQVTLSCSPISGHRSVSWYQQTPGQGLQFLFEYFSETQRNKGNFPGRFSGRQFSNSRSEMNVSTLELGDSALYLCASSTGFEAFFGQGTRLTVV.

This clonotype has ten or more counts. The V and J genes are TRBV7-9 and TRBJ2-1, with 7 bases aligning to TRBD2. The CDR3 sequence is 15 residues long. Germline CDR1 SEHNR, CDR2 FQNEAQ (reference sequence). Trimming took 2 bases from V and 7 from J; bases not matched to a gene: 8. The CDR3 DNA follows: TGTGCCAGCAGCTTAAGCGGGACTGGGTTGAATGAGCAGTTCTTC. It is translated as CASSLSGTGLNEQFF.

Many counts were recorded for this clonotype. V usage is TRBV7-9 and J usage is TRBJ2-3, with 9 bases that match TRBD2. Unmatched junction bases numbered 10, after V lost 3 bases and J lost 6 bases. The germline CDR1 and CDR2 sequences are SEHNR and FQNEAQ (reference sequence). The CDR3 covers 16 residues. The CDR3 loop is CASSFLAGQLPDTQYF. In nucleotides, the CDR3 is TGTGCCAGCAGCTTTCTAGCGGGGCAACTCCCGGATACGCAGTATTTT.

This clonotype was found many times. The rearrangement uses TRBV27 and TRBJ2-5, with TRBD2 matching over 8 bases. The CDR3 has 16 amino acids. Germline CDR1 MNHEY, CDR2 SMNVEV (reference sequence). Trimming took 5 bases from V and 4 from J; bases not matched to a gene: 12. CDR3 in amino acids: CASSLGAGLALETQYF. CDR3 DNA sequence: TGTGCCAGCAGTCTAGGGGCCGGACTAGCTCTAGAGACCCAGTACTTC.

This clonotype came up many times. The chain couples TRBV20-1 to TRBJ2-1; 8 bases fit TRBD2. The germline CDR1 and CDR2 sequences are DFQATT and SNEGSKA (reference sequence). V was clipped by 5 bases and J by 4 bases; unmatched bases: 13. The CDR3 totals 16 residues. The CDR3 region is CSACPVSGGAYNEQFF. The CDR3 DNA sequence: TGCAGTGCTTGTCCGGTATCGGGGGGGGCTTACAATGAGCAGTTCTTC.

This clonotype was recorded at least ten times. The chain employs TRBV5-6 and TRBJ1-5, with 8 bases fitting TRBD1. Trimming removed 3 bases from V and 6 bases from J; junction bases left unmatched: 5. The CDR3 contains 14 residues. Germline-derived CDR1 and CDR2 are SGHDT and YYEEEE. The CDR3 spells CASSYRGLIQPQHF. For the CDR3, the DNA is TGTGCCAGCAGCTACAGGGGGTTGATTCAGCCCCAGCATTTT.

This clonotype was recorded at least ten times. The chain carries TRBV9 and TRBJ1-1; 12 nucleotides line up with TRBD1. The CDR3 covers 17 residues. Germline trimming cut 4 bases from V and 0 bases from J; bases unmatched to any gene: 7. The germline CDR1 and CDR2 sequences are SGDLS and YYNGEE. CDR3 bases: TGTGCCAGCAGCACGGGGGACAGGGGGCTTATGAACACTGAAGCTTTCTTT. Protein product: CASSTGDRGLMNTEAFF.

This clonotype was observed at least ten times. The chain has TRBV19 and TRBJ1-5; weak D call: TRBD1 (6 bases). This CDR3 comprises 16 residues. Trimming left V 5 bases short and J 6 bases short, with 20 bases between. Germline CDR1 and CDR2: LNHDA and SQIVND (reference sequence). CDR3 bases: TGTGCCAGTAGTCCCTGGGGCAGGGGTGAAGGTCAGCCCCAGCATTTT. Residues: CASSPWGRGEGQPQHF.

In this sample, this clonotype turned up many times. This rearrangement joins TRBV29-1 to TRBJ2-7, with a tentative D call TRBD2 (5 bases). Germline lookup yields CDR1 SQVTM and CDR2 ANQGSEA. Trimming took 3 bases from V and 3 from J, leaving 6 bases between them. The CDR3 spans 11 residues. In nucleotides, the CDR3 is TGCAGCGTTGATGAGGGCTACGAGCAGTACTTC. This gives the protein CSVDEGYEQYF.

Ten or more counts support this clonotype. The genes are TRBV6-1 and TRBJ1-1; D possibly corresponds to TRBD1 (6 bases). Looked up from germline, CDR1 is MNHNS and CDR2 is SASEGT. Trimming removed 0 bases at V and 5 bases at J, with 10 bases between. The CDR3 is 14 amino acids. CDR3 DNA: TGTGCCAGCAGTGAAGCTGGCAGGGGTACTGAAGCTTTCTTT. It specifies CASSEAGRGTEAFF.

This chain joins TRBV12-3 or TRBV12-4 and TRBJ1-1; D is ambiguous. The V and J ends lost 8 bases and 0 bases respectively, with 13 bases between them. The CDR3 length is 14 residues. The CDR3 nucleotides read TGTGCCAGCCACCGAAGCCCATTGAACACTGAAGCTTTCTTT. It encodes CASHRSPLNTEAFF.